This T cell receptor (beta chain) is drawn from a study of T cell responses to AZD1222 COVID-19 vaccine. The method was immunoSEQ multiplex PCR; TCRdb's version includes in-frame clones alone and lacks a portion of them. The sample includes about 53,000 clones, 84% of them seen just once. Concerning this clone itself: Antigen: not known.

This CDR3 comprises 15 residues. CDR1 is LNHDA and CDR2 is SQIVND in the germline V gene (reference sequence). Deletions cut 8 bases from V and 0 bases from J, with 14 bases between. Whole-study findings and limits: The breadth and depth of Spike-specific TCRs increased once two AZD1222 doses had been given. CD4 TCRs covered the whole spike, strongest at regions 160-218 and 743-854.

The V and J genes are TRBV19 and TRBJ1-3; a possible D gene is TRBD1 (6 bases). The sample here was peripheral blood, taken on day 0 of AZD1222 vaccination. This clonotype originated in an adult in good health. The CDR3 sequence is CASRGRGSSGNTIYF. The CDR3 DNA follows: TGTGCCAGTCGGGGCAGGGGAAGCTCTGGAAACACCATATATTTT.